Each of the 8 T cell receptor beta chains below was sequenced from the same sample in a study of T cell repertoires in cytomegalovirus infection. TCRdb recomputed calls from the reads with MiXCR, one row per CDR3 protein. The sample contains around 450,000 distinct CDR3 sequences, about 33% of which appear only once. The specimen sequenced was PBMCs. The receptors shown here come from a human donor in good health (CMV status not recorded). Some clones in this sample may be carry-over from other donors' samples.

The chain carries TRBV4-3 and TRBJ2-3; D call uncertain. V was cut by 1 base and J by 0 bases, with 11 bases left in between. Germline V CDR1 and CDR2: LGHNA, YSLEER. The CDR3 consists of 16 residues. CDR3 sequence (DNA): TGCGCCAGCAGCCAAGGGGTCCAGTACAGCACAGATACGCAGTATTTT. Translation: CASSQGVQYSTDTQYF.

This clonotype appeared a few times. This chain's CDR3 is CASSSAGPLNEKLFF. CDR3 DNA sequence: TGTGCCAGCAGCTCAGCGGGTCCCCTTAATGAAAAACTGTTTTTT. The chain couples TRBV7-2 to TRBJ1-4; D gene ambiguous. Germline-derived CDR1 and CDR2 are SGHTA and FQGNSA. Trimming took off 4 bases at V and 4 bases at J, with 13 bases between the two ends. The CDR3 spans 15 residues.

In this sample, this clonotype turned up many times. The chain combines TRBV7-6 with TRBJ2-1; unclear D gene. This CDR3 is built from 15 residues. Germline assignment: CDR1 SGHVS and CDR2 FNYEAQ. Deletions cut 6 bases from V and 6 bases from J, with 18 bases between. The CDR3: CASSRTLGSINEQFF. CDR3 nucleotide sequence: TGTGCCAGCAGTCGGACGTTGGGGTCCATCAATGAGCAGTTCTTC.

This chain joins TRBV20-1 and TRBJ2-7; the match to TRBD2 covers 9 bases. The CDR3 contains 14 residues. The V gene end was trimmed by 5 bases and the J gene end by 4 bases; junction bases not matched to a gene: 9. The germline V gene encodes CDR1 DFQATT and CDR2 SNEGSKA (reference sequence). In DNA, the CDR3 is TGCAGTGCTGCCCGCCCTAGCGGGGTGTACGAGCAGTACTTC. Translating it yields CSAARPSGVYEQYF.

This clonotype was counted at least ten times. This chain links TRBV28 with TRBJ1-1; D possibly corresponds to TRBD1 (5 bases). This CDR3 is 17 amino acids long. Per the germline V gene, CDR1 is MDHEN and CDR2 is SYDVKM. V was cut by 5 bases and J by 0 bases, with 19 bases left in between. The CDR3 region has the DNA TGTGCCAGCAGTCCCTTACCCTACAAACAGGTGAACACTGAAGCTTTCTTT. This codes for CASSPLPYKQVNTEAFF.

The CDR3 region is CASIPLVGFDNEQFF. As DNA, the CDR3 is TGTGCCAGCATCCCCTTGGTGGGATTCGACAATGAGCAGTTCTTC. The gene calls are TRBV6-4 and TRBJ2-1; the D is unclear. Trimming removed 7 bases from V and 5 bases from J, with 18 bases in between. The length of the CDR3 is 15 residues. Germline V gives CDR1 MRHNA, CDR2 SNTAGT.

This clonotype was seen just once. J is TRBJ2-5 and V is TRBV3-1; weak D call: TRBD1 (6 bases). V was clipped by 8 bases and J by 4 bases, with 20 bases between them. This CDR3 is 15 amino acids long. Per germline, CDR1 LGHDT and CDR2 YNNKEL (reference sequence). The CDR3 nucleotides are TGTGCCAGCGGACCTCGAACAGGGTTTTTAGAGACCCAGTACTTC. Its protein is CASGPRTGFLETQYF.

Many counts were recorded for this clonotype. The chain recombines TRBV7-8 with TRBJ1-4; no clear D gene. V was cut by 2 bases and J by 3 bases, with 10 bases left in between. The germline V gene encodes CDR1 SGHVS and CDR2 FQNEAQ. The CDR3 runs to 15 residues. CDR3 protein: CASSLTSEANEKLFF. DNA of the CDR3: TGTGCCAGCAGCTTAACTTCCGAGGCTAATGAAAAACTGTTTTTT.